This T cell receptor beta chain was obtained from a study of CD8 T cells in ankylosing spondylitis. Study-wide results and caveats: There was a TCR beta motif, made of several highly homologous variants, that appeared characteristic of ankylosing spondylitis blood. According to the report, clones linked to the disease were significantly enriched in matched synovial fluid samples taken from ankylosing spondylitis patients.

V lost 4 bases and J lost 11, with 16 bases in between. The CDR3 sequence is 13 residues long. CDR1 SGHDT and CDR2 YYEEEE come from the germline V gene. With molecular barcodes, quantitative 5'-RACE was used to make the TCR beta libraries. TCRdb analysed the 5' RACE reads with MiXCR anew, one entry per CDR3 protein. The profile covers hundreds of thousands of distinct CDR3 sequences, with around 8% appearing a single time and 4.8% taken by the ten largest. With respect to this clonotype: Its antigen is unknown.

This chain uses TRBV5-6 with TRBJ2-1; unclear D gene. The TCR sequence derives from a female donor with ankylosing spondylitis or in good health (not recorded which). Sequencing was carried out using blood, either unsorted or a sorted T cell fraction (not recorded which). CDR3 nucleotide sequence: TGTGCCAGCAGCCAGGACCGCCGTAGTAAGCAGTTCTTC. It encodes CASSQDRRSKQFF. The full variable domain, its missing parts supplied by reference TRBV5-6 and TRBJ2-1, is DAGVTQSPTHLIKTRGQQVTLRCSPKSGHDTVSWYQQALGQGPQFIFQYYEEEERQRGNFPDRFSGHQFPNYSSELNVNALLLGDSALYLCASSQDRRSKQFFGPGTRLTVL.